Included here is one T cell receptor beta chain sequence, with context. Its specificity is unknown. CD8 cells regarded as naive lacked CD45RO, were positively chosen for CCR7, and omitted terminally differentiated effector memory CD45RA+ cells. The data were produced by immunoSEQ multiplex PCR, yet TCRdb's version contains in-frame clones alone and is incomplete. Found here are about 2 million clones, roughly 95% of them singletons; the top ten hold 0.85% to 1.2%. The data belong to a study of shared clonotypes between healthy human individuals. Study as a whole: Used for every donor were three CD4 naive, three CD4 memory, two CD8 naive and one CD8 memory plate. The study, taken as a whole, reports: Among donors, sharing of clonotypes was expected to be affected by sequencing depth. Generation probabilities of non-shared clonotypes were lower (relative to those shared by all four donors). Larger richness was generally estimated for naive than memory subsets.

CDR1 GTSNPN and CDR2 SVGIG come from the germline V gene (reference sequence). The CDR3 runs to 12 residues. Trimming removed 5 bases at V and 6 bases at J, with 13 bases between. The chain is built from TRBV30 and TRBJ1-1; tentatively, D is TRBD1 (6 bases). This receptor was obtained from a man aged 18 to 30 in good health. Material: naive CD8+ T cells sorted from blood. CDR3 nucleotide sequence: TGTGCCTGGCAAGGGGGTGCCCCTGAAGCTTTCTTT. Its translation: CAWQGGAPEAFF.